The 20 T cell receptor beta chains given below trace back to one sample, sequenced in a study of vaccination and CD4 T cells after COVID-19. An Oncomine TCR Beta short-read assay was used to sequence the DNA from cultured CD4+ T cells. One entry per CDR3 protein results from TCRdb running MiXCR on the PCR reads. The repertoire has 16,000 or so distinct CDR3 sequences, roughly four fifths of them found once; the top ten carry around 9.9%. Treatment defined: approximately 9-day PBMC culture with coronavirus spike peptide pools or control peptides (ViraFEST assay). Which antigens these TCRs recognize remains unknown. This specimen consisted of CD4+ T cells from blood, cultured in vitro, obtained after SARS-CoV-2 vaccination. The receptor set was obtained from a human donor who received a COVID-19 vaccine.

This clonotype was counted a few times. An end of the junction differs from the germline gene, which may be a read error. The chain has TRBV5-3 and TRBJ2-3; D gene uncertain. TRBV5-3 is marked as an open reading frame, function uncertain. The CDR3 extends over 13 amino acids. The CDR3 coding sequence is TGTGCCAGCAGCTTGCGCAGCACAGATACGCAGTATTTT. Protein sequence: CASSLRSTDTQYF.

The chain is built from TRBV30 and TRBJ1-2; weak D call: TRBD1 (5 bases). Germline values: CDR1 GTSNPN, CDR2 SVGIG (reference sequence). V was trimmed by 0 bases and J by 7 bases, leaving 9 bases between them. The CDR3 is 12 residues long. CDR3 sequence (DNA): TGTGCCTGGAGTGTACAGGCGCGTGGCTACACCTTC. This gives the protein CAWSVQARGYTF. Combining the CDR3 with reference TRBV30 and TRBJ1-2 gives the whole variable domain SQTIHQWPATLVQPVGSPLSLECTVEGTSNPNLYWYRQAAGRGLQLLFYSVGIGQISSEVPQNLSASRPQDRQFILSSKKLLLSDSGFYLCAWSVQARGYTFGSGTRLTVV.

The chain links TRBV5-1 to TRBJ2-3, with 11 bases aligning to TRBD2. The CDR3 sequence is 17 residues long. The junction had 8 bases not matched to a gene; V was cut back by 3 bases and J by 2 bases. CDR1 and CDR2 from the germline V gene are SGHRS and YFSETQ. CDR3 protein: CASSSRLAGFVTDTQYF. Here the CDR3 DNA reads TGCGCCAGCAGCTCCCGACTAGCGGGGTTTGTCACAGATACGCAGTATTTT.

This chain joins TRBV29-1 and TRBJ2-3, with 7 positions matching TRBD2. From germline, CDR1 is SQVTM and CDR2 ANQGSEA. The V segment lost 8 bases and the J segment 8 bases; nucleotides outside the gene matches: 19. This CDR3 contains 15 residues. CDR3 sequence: CSTGGRDPQMVTQYF. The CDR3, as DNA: TGCAGCACCGGGGGGAGGGACCCCCAAATGGTTACGCAGTATTTT.

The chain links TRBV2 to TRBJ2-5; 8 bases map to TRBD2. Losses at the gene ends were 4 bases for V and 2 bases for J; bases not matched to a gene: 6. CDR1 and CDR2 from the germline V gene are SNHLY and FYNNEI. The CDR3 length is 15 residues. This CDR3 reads CASSVDSGVQETQYF. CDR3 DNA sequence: TGTGCCAGCAGTGTGGATAGCGGGGTACAAGAGACCCAGTACTTC.

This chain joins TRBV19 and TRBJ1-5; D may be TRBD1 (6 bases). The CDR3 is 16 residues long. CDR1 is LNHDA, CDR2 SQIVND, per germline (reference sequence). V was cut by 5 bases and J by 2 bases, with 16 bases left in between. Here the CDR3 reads CASSPRHRARNQPQHF. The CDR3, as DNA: TGTGCCAGTAGTCCCCGACACAGGGCTCGCAATCAGCCCCAGCATTTT.

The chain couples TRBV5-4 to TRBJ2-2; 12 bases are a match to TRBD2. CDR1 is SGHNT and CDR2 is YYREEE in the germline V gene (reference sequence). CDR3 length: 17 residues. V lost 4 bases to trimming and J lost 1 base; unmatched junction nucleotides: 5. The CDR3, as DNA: TGTGCCAGCAGCCCCGGGACTAGCGGGCTGAACACCGGGGAGCTGTTTTTT. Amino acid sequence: CASSPGTSGLNTGELFF.

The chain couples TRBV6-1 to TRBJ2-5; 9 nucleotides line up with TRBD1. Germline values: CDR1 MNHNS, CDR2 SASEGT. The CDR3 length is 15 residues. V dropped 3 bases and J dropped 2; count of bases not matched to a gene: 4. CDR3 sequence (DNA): TGTGCCAGCAGTGACCCGGGACAGGGACAAGAGACCCAGTACTTC. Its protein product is CASSDPGQGQETQYF.

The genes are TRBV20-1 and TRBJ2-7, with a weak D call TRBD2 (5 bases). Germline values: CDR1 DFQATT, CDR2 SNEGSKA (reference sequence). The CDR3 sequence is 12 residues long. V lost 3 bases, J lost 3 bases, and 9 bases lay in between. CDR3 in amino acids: CSASGSGYEQYF. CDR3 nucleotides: TGCAGTGCTAGTGGGAGCGGCTACGAGCAGTACTTC.

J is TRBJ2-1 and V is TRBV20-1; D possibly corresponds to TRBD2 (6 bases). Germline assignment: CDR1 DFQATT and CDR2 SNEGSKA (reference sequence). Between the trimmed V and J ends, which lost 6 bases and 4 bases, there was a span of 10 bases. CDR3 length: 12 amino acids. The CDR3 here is CSAVGGYNEQFF. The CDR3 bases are TGCAGTGCCGTCGGGGGATACAATGAGCAGTTCTTC.

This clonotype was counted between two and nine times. DNA of the CDR3: TGCAGTGCTAGTCAGACTAGCGGGGGGGTGTACAATGAGCAGTTCTTC. Translating it yields CSASQTSGGVYNEQFF. This sequence joins TRBV20-1 and TRBJ2-1, with TRBD2 matching 14 bases. The CDR3 runs to 16 residues. Losses at the gene ends were 3 bases for V and 4 bases for J; bases not matched to a gene: 5. Germline V gives CDR1 DFQATT, CDR2 SNEGSKA (reference sequence).

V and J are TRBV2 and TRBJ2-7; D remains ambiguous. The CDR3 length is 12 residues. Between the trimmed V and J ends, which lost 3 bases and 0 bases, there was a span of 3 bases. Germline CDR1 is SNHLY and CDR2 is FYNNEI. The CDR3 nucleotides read TGTGCCAGCAGTGAGGCCTCCTACGAGCAGTACTTC. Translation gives CASSEASYEQYF.

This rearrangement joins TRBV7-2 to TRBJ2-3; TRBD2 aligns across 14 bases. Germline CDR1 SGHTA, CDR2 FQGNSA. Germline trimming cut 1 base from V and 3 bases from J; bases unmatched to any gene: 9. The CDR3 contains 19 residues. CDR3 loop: CASSLGLAGGRGRTDTQYF. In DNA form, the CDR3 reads TGTGCCAGCAGCTTAGGACTAGCGGGGGGGCGCGGTAGAACAGATACGCAGTATTTT.

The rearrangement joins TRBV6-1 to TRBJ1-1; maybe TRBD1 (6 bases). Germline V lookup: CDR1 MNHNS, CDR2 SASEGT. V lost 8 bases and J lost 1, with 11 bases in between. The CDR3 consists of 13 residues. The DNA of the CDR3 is TGTGCCAGCGAACCGGGACAGAACACTGAAGCTTTCTTT. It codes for CASEPGQNTEAFF.

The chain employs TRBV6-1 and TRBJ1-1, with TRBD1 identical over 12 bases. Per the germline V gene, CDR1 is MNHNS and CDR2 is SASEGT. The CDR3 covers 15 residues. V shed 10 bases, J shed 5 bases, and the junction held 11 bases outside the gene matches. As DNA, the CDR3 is TGTGCCACCGCACCTCGGGACAGGGGGCATACTGAAGCTTTCTTT. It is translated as CATAPRDRGHTEAFF.

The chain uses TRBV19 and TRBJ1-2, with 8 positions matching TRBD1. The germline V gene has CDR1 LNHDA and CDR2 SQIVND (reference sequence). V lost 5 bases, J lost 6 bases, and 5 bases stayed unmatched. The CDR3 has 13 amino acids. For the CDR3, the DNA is TGTGCCAGTAGTGTAGCAGGGGGCGATGGCTACACCTTC. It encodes CASSVAGGDGYTF.

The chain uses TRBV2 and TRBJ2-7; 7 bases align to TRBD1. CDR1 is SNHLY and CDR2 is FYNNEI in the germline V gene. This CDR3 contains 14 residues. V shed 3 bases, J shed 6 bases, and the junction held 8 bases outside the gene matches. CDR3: CASSEADREGEQYF. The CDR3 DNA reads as TGTGCCAGCAGTGAGGCCGACAGGGAAGGCGAGCAGTACTTC.

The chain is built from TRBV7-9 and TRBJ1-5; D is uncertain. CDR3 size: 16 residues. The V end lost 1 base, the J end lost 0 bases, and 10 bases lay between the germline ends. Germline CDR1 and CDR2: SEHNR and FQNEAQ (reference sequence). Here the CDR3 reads CASSLETGYSNQPQHF. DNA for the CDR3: TGTGCCAGCAGCTTAGAGACGGGATATAGCAATCAGCCCCAGCATTTT.

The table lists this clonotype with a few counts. The CDR3 is CAIKWEAGVNTEAFF. CDR3 DNA: TGTGCCATCAAATGGGAGGCAGGGGTGAACACTGAAGCTTTCTTT. The V and J genes are TRBV10-3 and TRBJ1-1, with D possibly TRBD1 on 6 matching bases. Looked up from germline, CDR1 is ENHRY and CDR2 is SYGVKD. CDR3 length: 15 amino acids. Deletions cut 7 bases from V and 0 bases from J, with 15 bases between.

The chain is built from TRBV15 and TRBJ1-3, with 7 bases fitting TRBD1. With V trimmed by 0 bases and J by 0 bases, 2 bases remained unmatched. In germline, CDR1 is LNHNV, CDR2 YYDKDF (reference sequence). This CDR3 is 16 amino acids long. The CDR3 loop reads CATSREKGASGNTIYF. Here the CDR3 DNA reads TGTGCCACCAGCAGAGAAAAGGGGGCCTCTGGAAACACCATATATTTT.